The entry below describes one TCR beta chain. What it binds is not known. This entry belongs to a study of T cell responses to AZD1222 COVID-19 vaccine. Study outcomes and limitations: Elevations in Spike-specific TCR breadth and depth followed administration of two AZD1222 doses. White British ancestry dominated among donors, who included more females, and clonal diversity was possibly underestimated.

CDR3 size: 13 residues. V lost 4 bases and J 3 bases, leaving 11 bases between the germline ends. Germline V CDR1 and CDR2: SGDLS, YYNGEE. Profiled with immunoSEQ multiplex PCR; TCRdb holds only in-frame clones, not every one. The table includes approximately 110,000 clones, 80% to 90% detected once. The chain employs TRBV9 and TRBJ2-7, with D maybe TRBD1 (6 bases). The sample here was peripheral blood, taken on day 0 of AZD1222 vaccination. This TCR was sampled from an adult in good health. The CDR3 here is CASSPGQHYEQYF. CDR3 DNA: TGTGCCAGCAGCCCGGGACAACACTACGAGCAGTACTTC.